These T cell receptor beta chains were read from a single sample in a study of immune evolution from preneoplasia to lung adenocarcinoma. Clones were read by immunoSEQ multiplex PCR, and TCRdb kept only the in-frame ones, dropping some. The sample lists several thousand clones, roughly nine tenths seen once, with roughly 6.3% in the top ten. Sequenced: FFPE minimally invasive lung adenocarcinoma tissue. All receptors derive from an older donor with lung adenocarcinoma. The CDR3 runs from the conserved cysteine through the conserved F or W. The order of the fields is J gene, D gene, clone size, V gene, CDR3 DNA, CDR3 protein. D genes are given only for firm matches. Clone size is stated in some rows and not others, as once, few, many or a class when expanded.

TRBJ2-1 - - TRBV19 TGTGCCAGTAGTATGAAGGGAGGGGGGGAGCAGTTCTTC CASSMKGGGEQFF
TRBJ1-2 - - TRBV28 TGTGCCAGCAGGATGCCGGGATATACTAACTATGGCTACACCTTC CASRMPGYTNYGYTF
TRBJ2-1 - - TRBV18 TGTGCCAGCCGGGGAGGCGTCTCCTACAATGAGCAGTTCTTC CASRGGVSYNEQFF
TRBJ1-5 - - TRBV7-8 TGTGCCAGCAGCTCTCGGGCAGGGAATAGCAATCAGCCCCAGCATTTT CASSSRAGNSNQPQHF
TRBJ2-6 - - TRBV18 TGTGCCAGCTCACCACCCTCTGGGGCCAACGTCCTGACTTTC CASSPPSGANVLTF
TRBJ2-1 - - TRBV21-1 TGTGCCAGCAGCGCTGGGGCGCCCAGAAGCTCCTACAATGAGCAGTTCTTC CASSAGAPRSSYNEQFF
TRBJ1-6 - - TRBV6-5 TGTGCCAGTGGTCTGGAGAATAATTCACCCCTCCACTTT CASGLENNSPLHF
TRBJ2-2 TRBD1 - TRBV9 TGTGCCAGCAGCCCCGTTGGGACAGACCCCACCGGGGAGCTGTTTTTT CASSPVGTDPTGELFF
TRBJ1-1 - - TRBV2 TGTGCCAGCGGAGCCCGACAGCCTCACACTGAAGCTTTCTTT CASGARQPHTEAFF
TRBJ2-6 - - TRBV19 TGTGCCAGTAGTCTCCGGGTTACTCTGGGGGGGGCCAACGTCCTGACTTTC CASSLRVTLGGANVLTF
TRBJ1-2 TRBD1 - TRBV5-4 TGTGCCAGCAGCCCCAGGGGGCAATACTATGGCTACACCTTC CASSPRGQYYGYTF
TRBJ1-4 TRBD1 - TRBV18 TGTGCCAGCTCACCAGAAGCAGGGGGCGCGGCAACTAATGAAAAACTGTTTTTT CASSPEAGGAATNEKLFF
TRBJ1-2 TRBD1 - TRBV27 TGTGCCAGCAGTTTGGGGACAGAGAGGGGCTATGGCTACACCTTC CASSLGTERGYGYTF
TRBJ2-5 - - TRBV6-5 TGTGCCTCCCAGGCGTTAGAGACCCAGTACTTC CASQALETQYF
TRBJ2-3 - - TRBV7-2 TGTGCCAGCAGACCGACAGCTAGCACAGATACGCAGTATTTT CASRPTASTDTQYF
TRBJ2-7 TRBD1 - TRBV11-2 TGTGCCAGCAGCCTGACAGGGGGCTCCTACGAGCAGTACTTC CASSLTGGSYEQYF
TRBJ2-5 TRBD1 - TRBV19 TGTGCCAGTAGTGGACAGGGGGCGCAGACCCAGTACTTC CASSGQGAQTQYF
TRBJ2-2 - - TRBV11-2 TGTGCCAGCAGCTTAGTGAGGGCGGCCGGGGAGCTGTTTTTT CASSLVRAAGELFF
TRBJ1-2 - - TRBV19 TGTGCCAGCACCTCCAAGCATCGCCTACCACAGGGCTTTGGTGGCTACACCTTC CASTSKHRLPQGFGGYTF
TRBJ2-2 TRBD1 - TRBV28 TGTGCCAGCAGACGACAGGGGCCCGGGGAGCTGTTTTTT CASRRQGPGELFF
TRBJ2-5 TRBD1 - TRBV5-1 TGCGCCAGCAGCTTGTTAGGGGGCCGAGGGGAGACCCAGTACTTC CASSLLGGRGETQYF
TRBJ2-2 - once TRBV4-1 TGCGCCAGCAGCCCCAGGGGGGGCATGGCTATCACCGGGGAGCTGTTTTTT CASSPRGGMAITGELFF